The rows below give T cell receptor beta chains drawn from one sample of a study of PD-1 blockade in classical Hodgkin lymphoma. Using immunoSEQ multiplex PCR, the repertoire was profiled, and TCRdb retains in-frame clones only, with some absent. The sample has about 20,000 clones; over 75% are singletons. Here the sequenced sample was peripheral blood mononuclear cells (PBMCs), taken at baseline. These receptors all stem from a human donor with classical Hodgkin lymphoma. Each CDR3 is given with its conserved first and last residue. Each record gives: V gene, clone size, D gene, J gene, CDR3 protein, CDR3 DNA. D genes are given only for firm matches. Size is stated for part of the rows, as once, few or many counts, or as a class when the clone is expanded.

V gene: TRBV4-2; clone size: few; D gene: .; J gene: TRBJ2-7; CDR3 protein: CASSQRLPGQRPSSYEQYF; CDR3 DNA: TGTGCCAGCAGCCAGCGGCTCCCAGGTCAGAGACCCAGCTCCTACGAGCAGTACTTC
V gene: TRBV18; clone size: .; D gene: .; J gene: TRBJ2-3; CDR3 protein: CASSPFGWDFDTQYF; CDR3 DNA: TGTGCCAGCTCACCTTTTGGTTGGGACTTTGATACGCAGTATTTT
V gene: TRBV5-6; clone size: .; D gene: TRBD1; J gene: TRBJ1-4; CDR3 protein: CASSLALSGQGVFF; CDR3 DNA: TGTGCCAGCAGCTTGGCCCTATCAGGACAGGGGGTGTTTTTT
V gene: TRBV29-1; clone size: .; D gene: TRBD2; J gene: TRBJ2-7; CDR3 protein: CSVAGGVYEQYF; CDR3 DNA: TGCAGCGTAGCGGGAGGGGTTTACGAGCAGTACTTC
V gene: TRBV11-1; clone size: .; D gene: TRBD2; J gene: TRBJ2-1; CDR3 protein: CASSPSIAGNEQFF; CDR3 DNA: TGTGCCAGCAGCCCTTCTATAGCGGGGAATGAGCAGTTCTTC
V gene: TRBV18; clone size: .; D gene: .; J gene: TRBJ2-2; CDR3 protein: CASSERRVEVTGELFF; CDR3 DNA: TGTGCCAGCTCAGAACGCAGGGTGGAGGTCACCGGGGAGCTGTTTTTT
V gene: TRBV7-7; clone size: .; D gene: .; J gene: TRBJ2-1; CDR3 protein: CASSLALGGEQFF; CDR3 DNA: TGTGCTAGCAGCTTAGCCCTCGGGGGTGAGCAGTTCTTC
V gene: TRBV28; clone size: .; D gene: TRBD1; J gene: TRBJ1-5; CDR3 protein: CASSSTGTGNQPQHF; CDR3 DNA: TGTGCCAGCAGTTCCACCGGGACAGGGAATCAGCCCCAGCATTTT
V gene: TRBV10-3; clone size: .; D gene: .; J gene: TRBJ1-4; CDR3 protein: CAISGGQGKLFF; CDR3 DNA: TGTGCCATCTCGGGGGGGCAGGGTAAACTGTTTTTT
V gene: TRBV5-1; clone size: .; D gene: TRBD1; J gene: TRBJ1-2; CDR3 protein: CASSFGTGGPPTYGYTF; CDR3 DNA: TGCGCCAGCAGCTTTGGGACAGGGGGCCCGCCGACCTATGGCTACACCTTC
V gene: TRBV15; clone size: .; D gene: .; J gene: TRBJ1-1; CDR3 protein: CATSRRGTEAFF; CDR3 DNA: TGTGCCACCAGCAGAAGGGGCACTGAAGCTTTCTTT
V gene: TRBV7-9; clone size: .; D gene: .; J gene: TRBJ1-2; CDR3 protein: CASSSREALSREDNYGYTF; CDR3 DNA: TGTGCCAGCAGCTCACGTGAGGCTTTAAGTCGTGAGGATAACTATGGCTACACCTTC
V gene: TRBV19; clone size: .; D gene: .; J gene: TRBJ1-5; CDR3 protein: CASSYGAQPNQPQHF; CDR3 DNA: TGTGCCAGTAGCTACGGGGCGCAACCGAATCAGCCCCAGCATTTT
V gene: TRBV28; clone size: .; D gene: TRBD2; J gene: TRBJ2-7; CDR3 protein: CASSSLGTSVYEQYF; CDR3 DNA: TGTGCCAGCAGCAGCCTGGGGACTAGCGTATACGAGCAGTACTTC
V gene: TRBV5-1; clone size: .; D gene: TRBD1; J gene: TRBJ2-1; CDR3 protein: CASSPGQASYNEQFF; CDR3 DNA: TGCGCCAGCAGCCCCGGACAGGCGTCCTACAATGAGCAGTTCTTC
V gene: TRBV30; clone size: .; D gene: TRBD1; J gene: TRBJ2-7; CDR3 protein: CAWSTGGYEQYF; CDR3 DNA: TGTGCCTGGAGCACAGGGGGCTACGAGCAGTACTTC
V gene: TRBV7-8; clone size: .; D gene: TRBD2; J gene: TRBJ2-1; CDR3 protein: CASSPFGLSGGQWNEQFF; CDR3 DNA: TGTGCCAGCAGCCCCTTCGGGCTCTCGGGAGGGCAGTGGAATGAGCAGTTCTTC
V gene: TRBV2; clone size: .; D gene: .; J gene: TRBJ1-4; CDR3 protein: CASNSARSAFNEKLFF; CDR3 DNA: TGTGCCAGCAATTCGGCCAGGAGCGCCTTTAATGAAAAACTGTTTTTT
V gene: TRBV7-2; clone size: once; D gene: .; J gene: TRBJ2-7; CDR3 protein: CASSATSYEQYF; CDR3 DNA: TGTGCCAGCAGCGCAACTAGCTACGAGCAGTACTTC
V gene: TRBV28; clone size: .; D gene: .; J gene: TRBJ1-5; CDR3 protein: CASSNRDNQPQHF; CDR3 DNA: TGTGCCAGCAGCAACAGGGACAATCAGCCCCAGCATTTT
V gene: TRBV19; clone size: few; D gene: .; J gene: TRBJ1-2; CDR3 protein: CASRQPGQGYYGYTF; CDR3 DNA: TGTGCCAGTAGACAACCGGGTCAAGGGTACTATGGCTACACCTTC
V gene: TRBV15; clone size: .; D gene: TRBD2; J gene: TRBJ2-7; CDR3 protein: CATSREAGGHEQYF; CDR3 DNA: TGTGCCACCAGCAGAGAGGCGGGAGGGCACGAGCAGTACTTC
V gene: TRBV11-3; clone size: .; D gene: .; J gene: TRBJ1-1; CDR3 protein: CASSLDQGYRAFF; CDR3 DNA: TGTGCCAGCAGCTTAGATCAGGGCTATCGGGCTTTCTTT
V gene: TRBV19; clone size: medium-sized; D gene: .; J gene: TRBJ2-6; CDR3 protein: CASSAGQNSGANVLTF; CDR3 DNA: TGTGCCAGTAGTGCGGGACAGAACTCTGGGGCCAACGTCCTGACTTTC
V gene: TRBV2; clone size: .; D gene: TRBD1; J gene: TRBJ1-1; CDR3 protein: CASSSGQSNTEAFF; CDR3 DNA: TGTGCCAGCAGTTCGGGACAGAGCAACACTGAAGCTTTCTTT
V gene: TRBV18; clone size: .; D gene: TRBD2; J gene: TRBJ2-2; CDR3 protein: CASSRYPRLAGDAGELFF; CDR3 DNA: TGTGCCAGCTCACGCTACCCAAGACTAGCGGGAGACGCCGGGGAGCTGTTTTTT
V gene: TRBV10-1; clone size: .; D gene: TRBD2; J gene: TRBJ2-1; CDR3 protein: CASSTGLAHNEQFF; CDR3 DNA: TGCGCCAGCAGCACGGGACTAGCCCACAATGAGCAGTTCTTC
V gene: TRBV28; clone size: .; D gene: TRBD2; J gene: TRBJ2-1; CDR3 protein: CASSQATSGSYNEQFF; CDR3 DNA: TGTGCCAGCAGTCAGGCGACTAGCGGGAGCTACAATGAGCAGTTCTTC
V gene: TRBV2; clone size: .; D gene: .; J gene: TRBJ1-5; CDR3 protein: CASAPAPQPQHF; CDR3 DNA: TGTGCCAGCGCGCCCGCCCCCCAGCCCCAGCATTTT
V gene: TRBV27; clone size: once; D gene: .; J gene: TRBJ2-1; CDR3 protein: CASSLPLGEQFF; CDR3 DNA: TGTGCCAGCAGTCTCCCCCTGGGTGAGCAGTTCTTC
V gene: TRBV9; clone size: .; D gene: TRBD2; J gene: TRBJ2-1; CDR3 protein: CASSVASFYSLAGGYNEQFF; CDR3 DNA: TGTGCCAGCAGCGTAGCTTCCTTTTATTCACTAGCGGGAGGATACAATGAGCAGTTCTTC
V gene: TRBV10-3; clone size: .; D gene: TRBD2; J gene: TRBJ2-7; CDR3 protein: CAISDTGTRIYEQYF; CDR3 DNA: TGTGCCATCAGCGACACCGGGACTAGGATCTACGAGCAGTACTTC
V gene: TRBV5-1; clone size: .; D gene: TRBD2; J gene: TRBJ2-3; CDR3 protein: CASSETSGVTDTQYF; CDR3 DNA: TGCGCCAGCAGCGAGACTAGCGGGGTTACAGATACGCAGTATTTT
V gene: TRBV28; clone size: .; D gene: TRBD2; J gene: TRBJ2-1; CDR3 protein: CASSLSVAGGSNEQFF; CDR3 DNA: TGTGCCAGCAGTTTATCTGTAGCGGGAGGTTCCAATGAGCAGTTCTTC
V gene: TRBV5-1; clone size: .; D gene: .; J gene: TRBJ2-7; CDR3 protein: CASSSPSQTYYEQYF; CDR3 DNA: TGCGCCAGCAGCTCCCCGTCCCAAACTTACTACGAGCAGTACTTC
V gene: TRBV23-1; clone size: .; D gene: .; J gene: TRBJ1-2; CDR3 protein: CASSQSKNNYGYTF; CDR3 DNA: TGCGCCAGCAGTCAATCCAAGAATAACTATGGCTACACCTTC
V gene: TRBV6-1; clone size: .; D gene: .; J gene: TRBJ2-7; CDR3 protein: CASSEAYEQYF; CDR3 DNA: TGTGCCAGCAGTGAGGCTTACGAGCAGTACTTC
V gene: TRBV5-4; clone size: .; D gene: TRBD1; J gene: TRBJ2-7; CDR3 protein: CASSMNQGDEQYF; CDR3 DNA: TGTGCCAGCAGCATGAATCAGGGGGACGAGCAGTACTTC
V gene: TRBV10-1; clone size: few; D gene: .; J gene: TRBJ2-5; CDR3 protein: CASSESGGETQYF; CDR3 DNA: TGCGCCAGCAGTGAGTCAGGGGGAGAGACCCAGTACTTC
V gene: TRBV5-1; clone size: .; D gene: TRBD1; J gene: TRBJ1-4; CDR3 protein: CASSATGGSEKLFF; CDR3 DNA: TGCGCCAGCAGCGCAACAGGGGGCTCGGAAAAACTGTTTTTT
V gene: TRBV6-4; clone size: .; D gene: .; J gene: TRBJ2-1; CDR3 protein: CASSSELARGVNEQFF; CDR3 DNA: TGTGCCAGCAGTTCCGAACTAGCGAGGGGGGTCAATGAGCAGTTCTTC
V gene: TRBV16; clone size: .; D gene: .; J gene: TRBJ1-1; CDR3 protein: CASSPRTSEAFF; CDR3 DNA: TGTGCCAGCAGCCCCCGGACAAGTGAAGCTTTCTTT
V gene: TRBV6-5; clone size: .; D gene: .; J gene: TRBJ1-6; CDR3 protein: CASSQGLIGSPLHF; CDR3 DNA: TGTGCCAGCAGTCAAGGGCTAATCGGTTCACCCCTCCACTTT